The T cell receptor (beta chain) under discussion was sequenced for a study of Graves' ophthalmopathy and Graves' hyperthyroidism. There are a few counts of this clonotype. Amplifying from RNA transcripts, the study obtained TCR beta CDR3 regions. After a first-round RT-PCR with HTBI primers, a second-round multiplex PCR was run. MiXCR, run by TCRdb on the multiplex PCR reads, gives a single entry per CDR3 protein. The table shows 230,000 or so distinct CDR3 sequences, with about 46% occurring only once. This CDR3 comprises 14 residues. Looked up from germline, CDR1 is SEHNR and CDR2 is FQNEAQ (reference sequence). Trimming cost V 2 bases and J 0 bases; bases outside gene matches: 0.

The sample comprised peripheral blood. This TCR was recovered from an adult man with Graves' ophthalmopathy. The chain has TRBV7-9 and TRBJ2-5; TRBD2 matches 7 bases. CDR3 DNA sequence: TGTGCCAGCAGCTTACTAGCGGACCAAGAGACCCAGTACTTC. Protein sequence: CASSLLADQETQYF.